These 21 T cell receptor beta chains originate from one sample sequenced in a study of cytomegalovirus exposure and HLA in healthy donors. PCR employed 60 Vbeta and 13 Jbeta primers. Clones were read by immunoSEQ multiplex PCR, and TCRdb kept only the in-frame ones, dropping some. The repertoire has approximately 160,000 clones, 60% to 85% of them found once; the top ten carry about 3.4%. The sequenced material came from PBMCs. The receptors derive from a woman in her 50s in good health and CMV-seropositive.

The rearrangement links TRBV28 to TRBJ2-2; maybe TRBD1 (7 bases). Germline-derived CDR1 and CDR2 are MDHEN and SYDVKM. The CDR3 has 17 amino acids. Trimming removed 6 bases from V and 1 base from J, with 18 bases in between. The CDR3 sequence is CASSPRRGRWNTGELFF. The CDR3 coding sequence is TGTGCCAGCAGCCCAAGGAGGGGGCGTTGGAACACCGGGGAGCTGTTTTTT.

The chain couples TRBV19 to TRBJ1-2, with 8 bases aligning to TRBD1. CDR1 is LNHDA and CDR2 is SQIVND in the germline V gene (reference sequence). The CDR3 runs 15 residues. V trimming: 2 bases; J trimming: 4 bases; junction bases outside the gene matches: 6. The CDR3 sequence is CASSINAQGAYGYTF. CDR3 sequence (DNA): TGTGCCAGTAGTATAAATGCGCAGGGGGCCTATGGCTACACCTTC.

CDR3 protein: CASSSAASGNPDTQYF. The CDR3 DNA reads TGTGCCAGCAGTTCCGCAGCTAGCGGGAATCCAGATACGCAGTATTTT. This chain links TRBV28 with TRBJ2-3, with 9 positions matching TRBD2. Losses at the gene ends were 4 bases for V and 4 bases for J; bases not matched to a gene: 9. Germline values: CDR1 MDHEN, CDR2 SYDVKM. CDR3 length: 16 amino acids.

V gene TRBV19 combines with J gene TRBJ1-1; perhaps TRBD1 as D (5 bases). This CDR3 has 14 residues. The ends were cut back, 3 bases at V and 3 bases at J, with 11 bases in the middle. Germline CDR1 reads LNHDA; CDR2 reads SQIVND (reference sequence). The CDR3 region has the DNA TGTGCCAGTAGTATGGGGCAGGGATACACTGAAGCTTTCTTT. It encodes CASSMGQGYTEAFF.

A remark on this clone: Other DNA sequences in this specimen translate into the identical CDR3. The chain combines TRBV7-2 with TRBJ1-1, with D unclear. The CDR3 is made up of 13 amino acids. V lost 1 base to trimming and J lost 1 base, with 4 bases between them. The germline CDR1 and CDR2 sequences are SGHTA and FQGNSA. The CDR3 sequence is CASSLEQNTEAFF. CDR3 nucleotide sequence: TGTGCCAGCAGCTTAGAACAGAACACTGAAGCTTTCTTT.

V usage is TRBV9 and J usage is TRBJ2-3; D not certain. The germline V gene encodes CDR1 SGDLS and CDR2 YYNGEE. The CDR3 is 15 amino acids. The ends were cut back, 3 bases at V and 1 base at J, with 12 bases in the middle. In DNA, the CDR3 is TGTGCCAGCAGCGCGGGTCCCGCCCGCACAGATACGCAGTATTTT. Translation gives CASSAGPARTDTQYF. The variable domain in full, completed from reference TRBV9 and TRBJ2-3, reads DSGVTQTPKHLITATGQRVTLRCSPRSGDLSVYWYQQSLDQGLQFLIQYYNGEERAKGNILERFSAQQFPDLHSELNLSSLELGDSALYFCASSAGPARTDTQYFGPGTRLTVL.

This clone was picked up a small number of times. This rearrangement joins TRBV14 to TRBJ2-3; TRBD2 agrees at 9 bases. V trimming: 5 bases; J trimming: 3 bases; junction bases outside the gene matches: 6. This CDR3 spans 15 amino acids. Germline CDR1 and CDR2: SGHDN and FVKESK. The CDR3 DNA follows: TGTGCCAGCAGCTTCTGGACTAGCGAAACAGATACGCAGTATTTT. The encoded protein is CASSFWTSETDTQYF.

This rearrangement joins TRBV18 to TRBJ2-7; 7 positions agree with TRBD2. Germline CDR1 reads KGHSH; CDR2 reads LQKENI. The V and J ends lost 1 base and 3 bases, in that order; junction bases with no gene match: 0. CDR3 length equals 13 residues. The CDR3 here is CASSPREGYEQYF. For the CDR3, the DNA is TGTGCCAGCTCACCACGGGAGGGCTACGAGCAGTACTTC.

This chain's CDR3 is CASSLAGGVNTGELFF. CDR3 sequence (DNA): TGCGCCAGCAGCTTGGCGGGCGGGGTGAACACCGGGGAGCTGTTTTTT. The chain carries TRBV5-1 and TRBJ2-2; possibly TRBD2 for D (6 bases). Per germline, CDR1 SGHRS and CDR2 YFSETQ. The CDR3 extends over 16 amino acids. Deletions cut 0 bases from V and 1 base from J, with 10 bases between.

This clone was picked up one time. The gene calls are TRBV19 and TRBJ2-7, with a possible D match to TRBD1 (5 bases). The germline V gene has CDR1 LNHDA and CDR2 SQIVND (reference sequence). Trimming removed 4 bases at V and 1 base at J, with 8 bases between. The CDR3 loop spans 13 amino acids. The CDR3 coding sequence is TGTGCCAGTAGTAAGGACAAATCCTACGAGCAGTACTTC. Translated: CASSKDKSYEQYF.

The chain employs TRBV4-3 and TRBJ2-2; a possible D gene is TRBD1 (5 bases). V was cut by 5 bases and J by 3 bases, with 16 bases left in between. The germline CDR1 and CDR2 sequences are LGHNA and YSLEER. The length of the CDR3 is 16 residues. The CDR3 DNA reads TGCGCCAGCAGCACCCGACAGTTACCCCACACCGGGGAGCTGTTTTTT. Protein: CASSTRQLPHTGELFF.

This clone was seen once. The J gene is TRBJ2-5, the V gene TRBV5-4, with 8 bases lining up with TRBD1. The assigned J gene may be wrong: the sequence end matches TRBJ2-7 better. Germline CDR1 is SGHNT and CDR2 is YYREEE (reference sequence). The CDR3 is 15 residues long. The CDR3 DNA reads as TGTGCCAGCAGCTTGGACAGGGGGGCAGGTATCGAGCAGTACTTC. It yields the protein CASSLDRGAGIEQYF.

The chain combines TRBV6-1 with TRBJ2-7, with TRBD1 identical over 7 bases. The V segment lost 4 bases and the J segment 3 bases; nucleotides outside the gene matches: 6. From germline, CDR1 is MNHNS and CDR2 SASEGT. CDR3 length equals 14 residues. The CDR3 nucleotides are TGTGCCAGCAGTGTTGGGACAGATCTCTACGAGCAGTACTTC. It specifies CASSVGTDLYEQYF.

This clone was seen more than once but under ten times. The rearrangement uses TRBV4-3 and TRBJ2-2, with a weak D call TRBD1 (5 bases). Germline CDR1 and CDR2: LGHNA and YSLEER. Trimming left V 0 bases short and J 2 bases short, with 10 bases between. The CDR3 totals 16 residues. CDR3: CASSQEARVNTGELFF. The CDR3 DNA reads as TGCGCCAGCAGCCAAGAGGCCAGGGTAAACACCGGGGAGCTGTTTTTT.

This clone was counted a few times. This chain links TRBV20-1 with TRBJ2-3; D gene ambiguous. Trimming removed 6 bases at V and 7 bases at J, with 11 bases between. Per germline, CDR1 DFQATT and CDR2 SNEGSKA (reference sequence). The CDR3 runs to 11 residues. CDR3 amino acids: CSAPRANTQYF. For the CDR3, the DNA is TGCAGTGCCCCGAGAGCGAATACGCAGTATTTT.

The CDR3 DNA sequence: TGTGCCAGCAGTTTAATTACGCAGGGGGAAGGTGGCTACACCTTC. It codes for CASSLITQGEGGYTF. V and J are TRBV28 and TRBJ1-2; 7 bases match TRBD1. Germline loops: CDR1 MDHEN, CDR2 SYDVKM. The CDR3 spans 15 residues. The V and J ends lost 2 bases and 7 bases, in that order; junction bases with no gene match: 10.

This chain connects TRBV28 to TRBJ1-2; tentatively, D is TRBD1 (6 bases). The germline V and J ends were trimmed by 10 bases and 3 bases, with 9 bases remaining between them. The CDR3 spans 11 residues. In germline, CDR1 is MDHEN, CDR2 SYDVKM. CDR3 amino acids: CATRTDYGYTF. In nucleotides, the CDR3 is TGTGCCACCAGGACAGACTATGGCTACACCTTC.

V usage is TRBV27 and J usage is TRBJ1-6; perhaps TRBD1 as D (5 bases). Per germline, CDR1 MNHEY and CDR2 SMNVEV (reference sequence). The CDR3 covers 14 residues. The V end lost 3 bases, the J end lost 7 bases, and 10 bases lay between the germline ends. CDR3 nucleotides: TGTGCCAGCAGTTTCGACAGCCTCAATTCACCCCTCCACTTT. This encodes CASSFDSLNSPLHF.

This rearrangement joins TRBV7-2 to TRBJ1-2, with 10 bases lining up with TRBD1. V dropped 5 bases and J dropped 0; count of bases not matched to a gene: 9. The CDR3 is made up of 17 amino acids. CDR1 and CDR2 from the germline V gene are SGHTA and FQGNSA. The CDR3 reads CASSPRDRGLTNYGYTF. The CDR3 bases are TGTGCCAGCAGCCCCCGGGACAGGGGCCTAACTAACTATGGCTACACCTTC.

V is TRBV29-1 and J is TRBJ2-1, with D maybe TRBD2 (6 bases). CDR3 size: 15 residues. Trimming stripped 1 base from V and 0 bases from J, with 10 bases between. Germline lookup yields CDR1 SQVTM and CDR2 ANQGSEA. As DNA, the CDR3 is TGCAGCGTTGAAGTAACGGGGGTCTCCTACAATGAGCAGTTCTTC. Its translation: CSVEVTGVSYNEQFF.

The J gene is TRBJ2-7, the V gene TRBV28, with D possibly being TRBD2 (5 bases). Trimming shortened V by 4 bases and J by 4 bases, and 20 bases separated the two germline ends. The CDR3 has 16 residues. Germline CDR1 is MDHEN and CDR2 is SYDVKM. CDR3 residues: CASSSRLTGYWYEQYF. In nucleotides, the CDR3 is TGTGCCAGCAGTTCCCGCCTTACGGGATATTGGTACGAGCAGTACTTC.